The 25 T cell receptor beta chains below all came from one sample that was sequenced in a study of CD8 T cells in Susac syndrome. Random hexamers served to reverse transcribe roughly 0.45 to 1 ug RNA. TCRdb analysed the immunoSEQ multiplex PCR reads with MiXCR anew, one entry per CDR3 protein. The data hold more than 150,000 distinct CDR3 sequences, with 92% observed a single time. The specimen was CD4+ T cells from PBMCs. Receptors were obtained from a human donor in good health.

The CDR3 DNA reads as TGTGCCAGCAGTCCAGGGGGCTGGGGGAACATTCAGTACTTC. Its protein product is CASSPGGWGNIQYF. The J gene is TRBJ2-4, the V gene TRBV6-5, with 8 bases aligning to TRBD1. The CDR3 runs to 14 residues. J lost 7 bases, V lost 5 bases, and 7 bases had no gene match. The germline V gene has CDR1 MNHEY and CDR2 SVGAGI.

The CDR3 protein is CAWTLRWGAGGYTF. As DNA, the CDR3 is TGTGCCTGGACCCTAAGGTGGGGGGCGGGCGGCTACACCTTC. The J gene is TRBJ1-2, the V gene TRBV30; the D gene is possibly TRBD1 (6 bases). Germline values: CDR1 GTSNPN, CDR2 SVGIG (reference sequence). V lost 4 bases to trimming and J lost 8 bases, with 20 bases between them. The CDR3 extends over 14 amino acids.

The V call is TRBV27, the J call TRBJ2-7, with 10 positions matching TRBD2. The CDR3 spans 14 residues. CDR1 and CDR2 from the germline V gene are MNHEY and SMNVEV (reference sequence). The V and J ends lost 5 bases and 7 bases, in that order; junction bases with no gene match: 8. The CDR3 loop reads CASSKTSGAREQYF. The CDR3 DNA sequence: TGTGCCAGCAGTAAAACTAGCGGGGCCCGTGAGCAGTACTTC.

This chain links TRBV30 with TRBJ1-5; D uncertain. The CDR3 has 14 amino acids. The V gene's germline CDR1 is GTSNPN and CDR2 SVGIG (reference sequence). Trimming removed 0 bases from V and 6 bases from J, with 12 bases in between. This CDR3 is CAWSVLGNRQPQHF. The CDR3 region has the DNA TGTGCCTGGAGTGTCCTAGGAAATCGTCAGCCCCAGCATTTT.

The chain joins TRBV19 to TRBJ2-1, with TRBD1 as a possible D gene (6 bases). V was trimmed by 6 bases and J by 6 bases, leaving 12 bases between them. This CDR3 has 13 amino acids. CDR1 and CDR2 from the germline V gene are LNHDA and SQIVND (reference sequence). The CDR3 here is CASSNRAPNEQFF. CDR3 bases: TGTGCCAGTAGCAACAGGGCCCCCAATGAGCAGTTCTTC.

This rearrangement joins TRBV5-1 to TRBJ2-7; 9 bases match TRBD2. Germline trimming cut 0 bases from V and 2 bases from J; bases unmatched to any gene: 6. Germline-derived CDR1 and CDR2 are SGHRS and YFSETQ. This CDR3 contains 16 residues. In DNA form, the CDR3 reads TGCGCCAGCAGCTTGGGCTTACGACTAGCGGCCTACGAGCAGTACTTC. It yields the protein CASSLGLRLAAYEQYF.

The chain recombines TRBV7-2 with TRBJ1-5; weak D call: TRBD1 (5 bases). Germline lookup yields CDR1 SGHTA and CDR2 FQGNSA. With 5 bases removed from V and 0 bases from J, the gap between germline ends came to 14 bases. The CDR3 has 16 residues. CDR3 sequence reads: CASSTPGWYSNQPQHF. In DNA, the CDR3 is TGTGCCAGCAGCACCCCAGGGTGGTATAGCAATCAGCCCCAGCATTTT.

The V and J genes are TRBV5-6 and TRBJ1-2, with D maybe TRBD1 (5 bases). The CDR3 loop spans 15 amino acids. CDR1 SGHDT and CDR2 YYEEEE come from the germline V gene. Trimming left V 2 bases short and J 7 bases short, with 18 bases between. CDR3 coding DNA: TGTGCCAGCAGCTTATGGCGGAGGGGTGAGAGTGGCTACACCTTC. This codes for CASSLWRRGESGYTF.

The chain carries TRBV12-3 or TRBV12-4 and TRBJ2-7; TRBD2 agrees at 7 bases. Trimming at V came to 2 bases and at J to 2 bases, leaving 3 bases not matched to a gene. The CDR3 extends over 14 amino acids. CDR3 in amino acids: CASSLNAGAYEQYF. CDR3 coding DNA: TGTGCCAGCAGTTTAAATGCGGGAGCCTACGAGCAGTACTTC.

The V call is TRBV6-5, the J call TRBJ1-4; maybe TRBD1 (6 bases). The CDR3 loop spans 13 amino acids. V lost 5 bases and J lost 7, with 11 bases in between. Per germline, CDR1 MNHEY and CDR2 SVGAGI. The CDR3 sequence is CASSPGVAEKLFF. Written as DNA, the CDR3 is TGTGCCAGCAGTCCAGGGGTGGCTGAAAAACTGTTTTTT.

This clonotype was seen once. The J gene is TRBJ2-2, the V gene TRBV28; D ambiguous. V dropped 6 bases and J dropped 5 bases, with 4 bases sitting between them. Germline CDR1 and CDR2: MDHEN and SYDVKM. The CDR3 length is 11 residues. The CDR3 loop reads CASRWTGELFF. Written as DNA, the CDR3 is TGTGCCAGCAGGTGGACCGGGGAGCTGTTTTTT.

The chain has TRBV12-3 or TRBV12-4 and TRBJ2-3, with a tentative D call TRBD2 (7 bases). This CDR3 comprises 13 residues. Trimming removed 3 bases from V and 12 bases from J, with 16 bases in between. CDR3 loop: CASSLGFRGAQYF. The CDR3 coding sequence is TGTGCCAGCAGTTTGGGATTTCGGGGGGCCCAGTATTTT.

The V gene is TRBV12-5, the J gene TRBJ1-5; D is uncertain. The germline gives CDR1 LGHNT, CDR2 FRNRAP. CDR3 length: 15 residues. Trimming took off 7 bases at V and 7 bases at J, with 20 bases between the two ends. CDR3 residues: CASDSKTGFGQPQHF. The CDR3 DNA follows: TGTGCTAGTGACAGCAAGACGGGTTTTGGGCAGCCCCAGCATTTT. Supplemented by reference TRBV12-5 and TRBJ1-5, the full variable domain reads DARVTQTPRHKVTEMGQEVTMRCQPILGHNTVFWYRQTMMQGLELLAYFRNRAPLDDSGMPKDRFSAEMPDATLATLKIQPSEPRDSAVYFCASDSKTGFGQPQHFGDGTRLSIL.

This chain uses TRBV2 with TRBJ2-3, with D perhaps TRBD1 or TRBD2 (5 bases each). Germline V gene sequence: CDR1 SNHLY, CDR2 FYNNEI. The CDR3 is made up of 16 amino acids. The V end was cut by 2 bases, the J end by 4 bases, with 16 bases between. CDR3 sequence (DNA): TGTGCCAGCAGTGAATGGGACCCCTATTTGTCAGATACGCAGTATTTT. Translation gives CASSEWDPYLSDTQYF.

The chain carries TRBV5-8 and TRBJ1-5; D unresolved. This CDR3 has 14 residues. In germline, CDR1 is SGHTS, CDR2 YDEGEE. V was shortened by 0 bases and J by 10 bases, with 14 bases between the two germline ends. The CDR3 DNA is TGTGCCAGCAGCTTGGCCAACCCGATCTACCCCCAGCATTTT. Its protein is CASSLANPIYPQHF.

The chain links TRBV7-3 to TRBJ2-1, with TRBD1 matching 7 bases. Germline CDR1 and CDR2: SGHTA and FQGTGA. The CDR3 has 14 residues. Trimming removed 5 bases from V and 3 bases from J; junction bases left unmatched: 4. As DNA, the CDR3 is TGTGCCAGCAGCCCGGGACAGATCTACAATGAGCAGTTCTTC. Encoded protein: CASSPGQIYNEQFF.

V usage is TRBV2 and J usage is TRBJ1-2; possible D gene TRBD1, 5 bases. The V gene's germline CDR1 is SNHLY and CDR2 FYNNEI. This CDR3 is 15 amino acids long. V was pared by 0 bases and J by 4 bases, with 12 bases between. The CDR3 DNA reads TGTGCCAGCAGTGAAGCGCTGGGACGGGGCTATGGCTACACCTTC. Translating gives CASSEALGRGYGYTF.

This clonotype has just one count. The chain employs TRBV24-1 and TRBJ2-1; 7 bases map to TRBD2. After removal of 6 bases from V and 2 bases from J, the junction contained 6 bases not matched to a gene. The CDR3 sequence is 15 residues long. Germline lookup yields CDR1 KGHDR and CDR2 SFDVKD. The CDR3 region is CATSLGSGTYNEQFF. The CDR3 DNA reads TGTGCCACCAGTCTCGGGAGCGGGACCTACAATGAGCAGTTCTTC.

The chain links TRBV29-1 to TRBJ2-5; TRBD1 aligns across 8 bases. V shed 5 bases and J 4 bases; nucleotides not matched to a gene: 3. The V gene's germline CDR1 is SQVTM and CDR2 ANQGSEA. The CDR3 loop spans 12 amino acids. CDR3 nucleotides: TGCAGCGTTTCCACAGGGGGAGAGACCCAGTACTTC. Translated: CSVSTGGETQYF.

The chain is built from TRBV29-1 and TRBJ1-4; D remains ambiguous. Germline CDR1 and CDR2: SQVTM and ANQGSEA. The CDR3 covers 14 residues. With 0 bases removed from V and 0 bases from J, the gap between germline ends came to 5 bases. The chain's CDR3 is CSVEEIATNEKLFF. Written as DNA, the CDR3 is TGCAGCGTTGAAGAAATTGCAACTAATGAAAAACTGTTTTTT.

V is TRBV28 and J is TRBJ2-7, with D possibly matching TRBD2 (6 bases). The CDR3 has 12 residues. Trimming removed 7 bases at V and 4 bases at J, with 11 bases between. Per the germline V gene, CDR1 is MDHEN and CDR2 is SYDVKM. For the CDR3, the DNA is TGTGCCAGCAACCGACTAGATTACGAGCAGTACTTC. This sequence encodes CASNRLDYEQYF.

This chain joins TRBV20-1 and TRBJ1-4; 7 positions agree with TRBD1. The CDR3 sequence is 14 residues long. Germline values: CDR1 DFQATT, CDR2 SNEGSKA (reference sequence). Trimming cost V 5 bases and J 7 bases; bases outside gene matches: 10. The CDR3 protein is CSARRTGGSEKLFF. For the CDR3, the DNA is TGCAGTGCTCGGAGGACAGGCGGCAGTGAAAAACTGTTTTTT.

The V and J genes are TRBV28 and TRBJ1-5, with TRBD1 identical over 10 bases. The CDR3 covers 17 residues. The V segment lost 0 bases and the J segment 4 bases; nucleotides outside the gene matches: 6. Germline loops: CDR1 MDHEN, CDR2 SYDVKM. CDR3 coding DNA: TGTGCCAGCAGTTTATGGACAGGGGGCGCGGAAAATCAGCCCCAGCATTTT. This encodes CASSLWTGGAENQPQHF. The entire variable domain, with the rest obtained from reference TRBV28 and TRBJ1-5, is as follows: DVKVTQSSRYLVKRTGEKVFLECVQDMDHENMFWYRQDPGLGLRLIYFSYDVKMKEKGDIPEGYSVSREKKERFSLILESASTNQTSMYLCASSLWTGGAENQPQHFGDGTRLSIL.

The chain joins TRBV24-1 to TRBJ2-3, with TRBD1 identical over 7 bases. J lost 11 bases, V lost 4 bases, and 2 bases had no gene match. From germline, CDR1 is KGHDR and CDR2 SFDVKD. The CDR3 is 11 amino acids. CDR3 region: CATSEWDRQYF. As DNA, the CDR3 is TGTGCCACCAGTGAATGGGACAGGCAGTATTTT.

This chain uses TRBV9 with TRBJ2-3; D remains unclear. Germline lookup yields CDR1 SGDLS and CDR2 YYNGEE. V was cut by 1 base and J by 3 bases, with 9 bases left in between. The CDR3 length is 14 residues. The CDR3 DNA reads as TGTGCCAGCAGCGTACAGTCTCCTACAGATACGCAGTATTTT. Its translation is CASSVQSPTDTQYF. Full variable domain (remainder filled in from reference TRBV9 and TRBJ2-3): DSGVTQTPKHLITATGQRVTLRCSPRSGDLSVYWYQQSLDQGLQFLIQYYNGEERAKGNILERFSAQQFPDLHSELNLSSLELGDSALYFCASSVQSPTDTQYFGPGTRLTVL.